Below are 24 T cell receptor beta chains sequenced from a single sample in a study of spatial heterogeneity in lung cancer. Each CDR3 protein is one row after TCRdb ran MiXCR on the 5' RACE reads. The top ten clones hold more than 25% of a sample with 20,000 or so distinct CDR3 sequences, about 3.5% of them seen once. The time point: sample taken at primary tumor resection. This specimen was PBMCs, taken at surgery. Receptors were obtained from a female donor with early-stage non-small cell lung cancer.

The chain links TRBV5-6 to TRBJ1-5; TRBD1 might be the D (5 bases). This CDR3 comprises 14 residues. The V and J ends lost 2 bases and 2 bases respectively, with 8 bases between them. Germline CDR1 and CDR2: SGHDT and YYEEEE. The CDR3 region is CASSFWGGNQPQHF. CDR3 DNA: TGTGCCAGCAGCTTTTGGGGCGGCAATCAGCCCCAGCATTTT. Looking up the rest from reference TRBV5-6 and TRBJ1-5 gives the full variable domain: DAGVTQSPTHLIKTRGQQVTLRCSPKSGHDTVSWYQQALGQGPQFIFQYYEEEERQRGNFPDRFSGHQFPNYSSELNVNALLLGDSALYLCASSFWGGNQPQHFGDGTRLSIL.

In this sample, this clonotype turned up a few times. The V gene is TRBV10-2, the J gene TRBJ1-2; D unresolved. This CDR3 has 13 residues. Trimming cost V 6 bases and J 0 bases, with 8 bases left between them. Germline CDR1 reads WSHSY; CDR2 reads SAAADI. Written as DNA, the CDR3 is TGCGCCAGCAGCGGAGGACCTAACTATGGCTACACCTTC. It specifies CASSGGPNYGYTF.

This clonotype was recorded many times. V gene TRBV10-2 combines with J gene TRBJ1-1; the D is unclear. V was pared by 3 bases and J by 1 base, with 12 bases between. Germline-derived CDR1 and CDR2 are WSHSY and SAAADI. This CDR3 is built from 15 residues. CDR3: CASSDWIGKNTEAFF. CDR3 in DNA: TGCGCCAGCAGTGATTGGATAGGGAAGAACACTGAAGCTTTCTTT.

Relative to its sample, this clonotype is medium-sized. The chain combines TRBV28 with TRBJ2-7, with a possible D match to TRBD2 (6 bases). The CDR3 loop spans 14 amino acids. Trimming took off 10 bases at V and 4 bases at J, with 20 bases between the two ends. The germline V gene has CDR1 MDHEN and CDR2 SYDVKM. CDR3 DNA: TGTGCCACTACTCCTCGGTGGGAGGTGTACGAGCAGTACTTC. Amino acid sequence: CATTPRWEVYEQYF.

Concerning this clonotype itself: Being one base from a much bigger clone, this may be a read error. The rearrangement uses TRBV27 and TRBJ2-2, with a weak D call TRBD1 (6 bases). This CDR3 is built from 17 residues. Germline assignment: CDR1 MNHEY and CDR2 SMNVEV (reference sequence). The CDR3 is CASSFLLGGPNTGERFF. The CDR3 nucleotides read TGTGCCAGCAGTTTTCTTTTAGGGGGACCGAACACCGGGGAGCGGTTTTTT.

This clonotype was picked up a small number of times. The chain has TRBV2 and TRBJ1-1; unclear D gene. CDR1 and CDR2 (germline): SNHLY, FYNNEI. The CDR3 has 11 residues. V lost 2 bases to trimming and J lost 3 bases, with 1 base between them. The CDR3 loop is CASSEHTEAFF. The CDR3 coding sequence is TGTGCCAGCAGTGAACACACTGAAGCTTTCTTT. Using reference TRBV2 and TRBJ1-1 for the parts outside the CDR3, the full variable domain is EPEVTQTPSHQVTQMGQEVILRCVPISNHLYFYWYRQILGQKVEFLVSFYNNEISEKSEIFDDQFSVERPDGSNFTLKIRSTKLEDSAMYFCASSEHTEAFFGQGTRLTVV.

This clonotype was counted at least ten times. The V gene is TRBV14, the J gene TRBJ2-7; D is unresolved. In germline, CDR1 is SGHDN, CDR2 FVKESK. The CDR3 runs 15 residues. Trimming left V 0 bases short and J 0 bases short, with 9 bases between. The CDR3 coding sequence is TGTGCCAGCAGCCAAGACAGGATGTTCTCCTACGAGCAGTACTTC. This gives the protein CASSQDRMFSYEQYF.

This clonotype came up many times. V is TRBV28 and J is TRBJ2-2; D is ambiguous. V dropped 5 bases and J dropped 7 bases, with 11 bases sitting between them. The CDR3 length is 13 residues. In germline, CDR1 is MDHEN, CDR2 SYDVKM. The CDR3 region is CASSRLRLGELFF. CDR3 DNA sequence: TGTGCCAGCAGTCGCCTTCGACTCGGGGAGCTGTTTTTT.

The V gene is TRBV7-6, the J gene TRBJ2-3, with D perhaps matching TRBD2 (6 bases). The V gene's germline CDR1 is SGHVS and CDR2 FNYEAQ. V was pared by 2 bases and J by 3 bases, with 12 bases between. This CDR3 comprises 15 residues. CDR3 DNA sequence: TGTGCCAGCAGCTTACGGAGGGCCGGGACAGATACGCAGTATTTT. Translating it yields CASSLRRAGTDTQYF.

Many counts were recorded for this clonotype. The chain carries TRBV4-1 and TRBJ1-1; 8 bases fit TRBD1. The germline gives CDR1 MGHRA, CDR2 YSYEKL. Trimming at V came to 2 bases and at J to 0 bases, leaving 2 bases not matched to a gene. The CDR3 is 15 residues long. CDR3 protein: CASSQNRGMNTEAFF. CDR3 coding DNA: TGCGCCAGCAGCCAAAACAGGGGGATGAACACTGAAGCTTTCTTT.

This clonotype was counted a few times. The CDR3 loop is CASSQGVLKSSYEQYF. CDR3 in DNA: TGCGCCAGCAGCCAAGGAGTCCTGAAAAGCTCCTACGAGCAGTACTTC. This rearrangement joins TRBV4-1 to TRBJ2-7, with D uncertain. V was shortened by 1 base and J by 0 bases, with 13 bases between the two germline ends. There are 16 residues in the CDR3. Per germline, CDR1 MGHRA and CDR2 YSYEKL.

This clonotype was detected many times. Here the CDR3 omits its conserved ending phenylalanine or tryptophan, so a read error is the likely source. The chain employs TRBV20-1 and TRBJ2-1; D unresolved. V was shortened by 0 bases and J by 4 bases, with 16 bases between the two germline ends. Per the germline V gene, CDR1 is DFQATT and CDR2 is SNEGSKA (reference sequence). CDR3 length: 16 amino acids. CDR3 in amino acids: CSARDLNYPFYNEQFL. CDR3 nucleotide sequence: TGCAGTGCTAGAGATCTGAACTACCCTTTTTACAATGAGCAGTTCCTC.

At least ten counts were recorded for this clonotype. The CDR3 sequence is CASSPPPTTMNTEAFF. For the CDR3, the DNA is TGTGCCAGCTCACCACCCCCGACAACCATGAACACTGAAGCTTTCTTT. V is TRBV18 and J is TRBJ1-1; D ambiguous. This CDR3 region has 16 residues. Germline V gene data show CDR1 as KGHSH and CDR2 as LQKENI. The ends were cut back, 0 bases at V and 0 bases at J, with 11 bases in the middle. The entire variable domain, with the rest obtained from reference TRBV18 and TRBJ1-1, is as follows: NAGVMQNPRHLVRRRGQEARLRCSPMKGHSHVYWYRQLPEEGLKFMVYLQKENIIDESGMPKERFSAEFPKEGPSILRIQQVVRGDSAAYFCASSPPPTTMNTEAFFGQGTRLTVV.

This clonotype was seen at least ten times. In nucleotides, the CDR3 is TGTGCCAGCAGCAGAAGCGGGAGCTCCTACAATGAGCAGTTCTTC. It yields the protein CASSRSGSSYNEQFF. The chain is built from TRBV11-3 and TRBJ2-1, with 8 bases fitting TRBD2. CDR1 SGHNT and CDR2 YENEEA come from the germline V gene. CDR3 length: 15 amino acids. V lost 5 bases, J lost 0 bases, and 3 bases stayed unmatched.

This clonotype appeared many times. The chain employs TRBV6-2 or TRBV6-3 and TRBJ1-5; D not resolved. The CDR3 has 12 residues. The V gene's germline CDR1 is MNHEY and CDR2 SVGEGT. The V end lost 2 bases, the J end lost 2 bases, and 1 base lay between the germline ends. The DNA of the CDR3 is TGTGCCAGCAGTTACCGCAATCAGCCCCAGCATTTT. Its protein is CASSYRNQPQHF.

This clonotype was counted ten times or more. The chain combines TRBV7-8 with TRBJ2-7; TRBD2 might be the D (5 bases). Trimming cost V 1 base and J 0 bases, with 16 bases left between them. This CDR3 contains 17 residues. Germline V gene data show CDR1 as SGHVS and CDR2 as FQNEAQ. This chain's CDR3 is CASSLEGGRKFSYEQYF. The CDR3, as DNA: TGTGCCAGCAGCTTAGAGGGCGGGCGGAAATTCTCCTACGAGCAGTACTTC.

Notes on this clonotype: Just one base apart from a much larger clone, this may be a read error. The V and J genes are TRBV27 and TRBJ2-7, with D possibly being TRBD2 (5 bases). Germline CDR1 and CDR2: MNHEY and SMNVEV (reference sequence). V lost 2 bases and J 0 bases, leaving 11 bases between the germline ends. The CDR3 has 15 residues. Here the CDR3 reads CASSLSVGASYEQYF. CDR3 DNA: TGTGCCAGCAGTTTAAGCGTGGGAGCCTCCTACGAGCAGTACTTC.

Within the sample, this clonotype is medium-sized. This rearrangement joins TRBV5-1 to TRBJ1-4; D remains unclear. Trimming removed 0 bases from V and 16 bases from J, with 13 bases in between. Germline V lookup: CDR1 SGHRS, CDR2 YFSETQ. The CDR3 extends over 12 amino acids. The CDR3 sequence: CASSLEAGVPFF. As DNA, the CDR3 is TGCGCCAGCAGCTTGGAGGCAGGCGTCCCGTTTTTT.

In this sample, this clonotype turned up many times. V is TRBV7-8 and J is TRBJ2-1, with 8 nucleotides matching TRBD2. The V segment lost 7 bases and the J segment 0 bases; nucleotides outside the gene matches: 8. This CDR3 region has 16 residues. Looked up from germline, CDR1 is SGHVS and CDR2 is FQNEAQ. CDR3: CASKELAESSYNEQFF. The DNA for the CDR3 is TGTGCCAGCAAAGAACTAGCGGAAAGCTCCTACAATGAGCAGTTCTTC.

This clonotype was observed many times. This rearrangement joins TRBV19 to TRBJ2-1; TRBD2 matches at 12 bases. V dropped 5 bases and J dropped 10; count of bases not matched to a gene: 9. This CDR3 is 15 amino acids long. Per germline, CDR1 LNHDA and CDR2 SQIVND (reference sequence). The CDR3 DNA sequence: TGTGCCAGTAGTCATCCGCCCGGGACTAGCGGGGAGCAGTTCTTC. Protein: CASSHPPGTSGEQFF.

This clonotype was seen many times. The V and J genes are TRBV6-5 and TRBJ2-5; tentative D call: TRBD2 (5 bases). Per germline, CDR1 MNHEY and CDR2 SVGAGI. The CDR3 has 14 residues. The V end lost 0 bases, the J end lost 2 bases, and 7 bases lay between the germline ends. This chain's CDR3 is CASSYSRAQETQYF. CDR3 DNA sequence: TGTGCCAGCAGTTACTCGAGGGCGCAAGAGACCCAGTACTTC.

Only a few counts were recorded for this clonotype. The V and J genes are TRBV25-1 and TRBJ1-6, with D tentatively TRBD1 (6 bases). The ends were cut back, 8 bases at V and 12 bases at J, with 14 bases in the middle. This CDR3 has 12 amino acids. The germline gives CDR1 MGHDK, CDR2 SYGVNS. The CDR3 protein is CASAQGKEPLHF. CDR3 in DNA: TGTGCCAGCGCGCAGGGGAAGGAACCCCTCCACTTT.

The chain recombines TRBV5-1 with TRBJ2-7; 9 nucleotides align to TRBD1. The V gene end was trimmed by 5 bases and the J gene end by 4 bases; junction bases not matched to a gene: 1. The CDR3 runs 12 residues. Germline values: CDR1 SGHRS, CDR2 YFSETQ. The CDR3 sequence: CASRGQGYEQYF. CDR3 nucleotides: TGCGCCAGCAGGGGACAGGGTTACGAGCAGTACTTC.

This clonotype was seen repeatedly, ten times or more. The J gene is TRBJ2-1, the V gene TRBV3-1, with D perhaps matching TRBD1 (5 bases). This CDR3 spans 16 amino acids. The V end lost 3 bases, the J end lost 6 bases, and 18 bases lay between the germline ends. Per the germline V gene, CDR1 is LGHDT and CDR2 is YNNKEL (reference sequence). CDR3 sequence (DNA): TGTGCCAGCAGCCAGACATTATGGCAGGGTTCCAATGAGCAGTTCTTC. Encoded protein: CASSQTLWQGSNEQFF.